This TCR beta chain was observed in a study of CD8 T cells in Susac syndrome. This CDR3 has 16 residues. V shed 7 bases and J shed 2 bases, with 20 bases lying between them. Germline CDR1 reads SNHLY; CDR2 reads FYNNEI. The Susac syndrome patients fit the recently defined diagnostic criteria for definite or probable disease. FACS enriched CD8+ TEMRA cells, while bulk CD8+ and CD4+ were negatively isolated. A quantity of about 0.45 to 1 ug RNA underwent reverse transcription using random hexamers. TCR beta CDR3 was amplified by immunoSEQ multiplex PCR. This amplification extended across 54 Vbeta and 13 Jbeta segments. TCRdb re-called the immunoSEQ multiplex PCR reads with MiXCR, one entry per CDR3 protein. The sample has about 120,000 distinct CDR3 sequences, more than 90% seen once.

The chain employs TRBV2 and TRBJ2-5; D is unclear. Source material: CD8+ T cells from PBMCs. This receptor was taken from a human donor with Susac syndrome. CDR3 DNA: TGTGCCAGCATTTGGCTAGACGGTGGAATACAAGAGACCCAGTACTTC. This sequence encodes CASIWLDGGIQETQYF. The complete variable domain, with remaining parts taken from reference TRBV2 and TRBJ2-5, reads EPEVTQTPSHQVTQMGQEVILRCVPISNHLYFYWYRQILGQKVEFLVSFYNNEISEKSEIFDDQFSVERPDGSNFTLKIRSTKLEDSAMYFCASIWLDGGIQETQYFGPGTRLLVL.